Below are 27 T cell receptor beta chains sequenced from a single sample in a study of PD-1 blockade in classical Hodgkin lymphoma. Each and every patient relapsed after autologous stem cell transplantation, and patients got differing brentuximab vedotin exposure. Using immunoSEQ multiplex PCR, the repertoire was profiled, and TCRdb retains in-frame clones only, with some absent. The repertoire holds fewer than 90,000 clones, with roughly nine tenths as singletons. Sequences were derived from peripheral blood mononuclear cells (PBMCs), sampled at baseline. The source of these receptors is a human donor with classical Hodgkin lymphoma.

This clone has just one count. The V and J genes are TRBV30 and TRBJ2-3, with D possibly TRBD2 on 6 matching bases. Germline V lookup: CDR1 GTSNPN, CDR2 SVGIG (reference sequence). V was cut by 0 bases and J by 14 bases, with 15 bases left in between. This CDR3 has 12 amino acids. The CDR3 nucleotides are TGTGCCTGGAGTGTAAGCCGGGAGTCGGGGTATTTT. Its protein product is CAWSVSRESGYF.

This clone was detected only once. J is TRBJ1-3 and V is TRBV7-2, with D hard to call. With 1 base removed from V and 0 bases from J, the gap between germline ends came to 13 bases. The CDR3 covers 17 residues. Germline V gene lookup returns CDR1 SGHTA and CDR2 FQGNSA. CDR3 protein: CASSLGLLGDSGNTIYF. The CDR3 nucleotides are TGTGCCAGCAGCTTAGGTTTATTAGGCGACTCTGGAAACACCATATATTTT.

The genes are TRBV25-1 and TRBJ1-2; 7 positions agree with TRBD1. CDR1 is MGHDK, CDR2 SYGVNS, per germline. J was trimmed by 4 bases and V by 5 bases; bases with no gene match: 13. This CDR3 contains 16 residues. CDR3 amino acids: CASSRSRDSLAYGYTF. The DNA of the CDR3 is TGTGCCAGCAGTCGGTCCCGGGACAGCCTAGCCTATGGCTACACCTTC.

J is TRBJ2-5 and V is TRBV25-1, with 9 bases matching TRBD2. Trimming took 3 bases from V and 2 from J; bases not matched to a gene: 4. The CDR3 is 15 residues long. CDR1 is MGHDK, CDR2 SYGVNS, per germline. The CDR3 here is CASSDLTSGQETQYF. The CDR3 DNA sequence: TGTGCCAGCAGTGACCTGACTAGCGGACAAGAGACCCAGTACTTC.

The V and J genes are TRBV2 and TRBJ2-3, with 8 bases lining up with TRBD2. Germline assignment: CDR1 SNHLY and CDR2 FYNNEI. CDR3 size: 15 residues. V lost 8 bases and J lost 6; bases outside the gene matches: 13. DNA for the CDR3: TGTGCCAGCGAACCCGGGACTAGAGGCGAGGATACGCAGTATTTT. It encodes CASEPGTRGEDTQYF.

The V gene is TRBV28, the J gene TRBJ2-2; TRBD2 agrees at 7 bases. V lost 5 bases, J lost 7 bases, and 4 bases stayed unmatched. CDR3 length equals 13 residues. Germline values: CDR1 MDHEN, CDR2 SYDVKM. The CDR3 loop is CASSRLAVGELFF. Written as DNA, the CDR3 is TGTGCCAGCAGTCGACTAGCAGTCGGGGAGCTGTTTTTT.

V gene TRBV11-2 combines with J gene TRBJ2-1; 7 bases agree with TRBD2. This CDR3 spans 15 amino acids. The J segment lost 2 bases and the V segment lost 1 base, leaving 2 bases of the junction unmatched. Looked up from germline, CDR1 is SGHAT and CDR2 is FQNNGV. Written as DNA, the CDR3 is TGTGCCAGCAGCTTAGGTGGGGGGGCCTACAATGAGCAGTTCTTC. It specifies CASSLGGGAYNEQFF. Filled out from reference TRBV11-2 and TRBJ2-1, the complete variable domain reads EAGVAQSPRYKIIEKRQSVAFWCNPISGHATLYWYQQILGQGPKLLIQFQNNGVVDDSQLPKDRFSAERLKGVDSTLKIQPAKLEDSAVYLCASSLGGGAYNEQFFGPGTRLTVL.

The chain carries TRBV5-8 and TRBJ1-2, with 9 positions matching TRBD1. Germline loops: CDR1 SGHTS, CDR2 YDEGEE. The junction had 3 bases not matched to a gene; V was cut back by 2 bases and J by 4 bases. The CDR3 runs 14 residues. The CDR3 loop is CASSLQGASYGYTF. The CDR3 DNA reads TGTGCCAGCAGCTTACAGGGGGCAAGCTATGGCTACACCTTC. Full variable domain (outside the CDR3, taken from reference TRBV5-8 and TRBJ1-2): EAGVTQSPTHLIKTRGQQATLRCSPISGHTSVYWYQQALGLGLQFLLWYDEGEERNRGNFPPRFSGRQFPNYSSELNVNALELEDSALYLCASSLQGASYGYTFGSGTRLTVV.

The rearrangement joins TRBV7-9 to TRBJ2-7, with a tentative D call TRBD1 (5 bases). Germline-derived CDR1 and CDR2 are SEHNR and FQNEAQ (reference sequence). V lost 5 bases and J 0 bases, leaving 17 bases between the germline ends. The CDR3 extends over 16 amino acids. The CDR3 loop reads CASSARALTGSYEQYF. CDR3 sequence (DNA): TGTGCCAGCAGCGCCCGGGCTCTAACAGGCTCCTACGAGCAGTACTTC.

V gene TRBV7-4 combines with J gene TRBJ2-7; 9 bases map to TRBD2. This CDR3 contains 18 residues. In germline, CDR1 is SGHVT, CDR2 SQSDAQ. V trimming: 5 bases; J trimming: 5 bases; junction bases outside the gene matches: 19. CDR3 residues: CASSPLGGAGGPWNEQYF. The CDR3 DNA reads TGTGCCAGCAGCCCCCTGGGAGGCGCGGGAGGGCCATGGAACGAGCAGTACTTC.

The chain couples TRBV19 to TRBJ2-1, with 12 bases that match TRBD2. The CDR3 consists of 17 residues. From germline, CDR1 is LNHDA and CDR2 SQIVND (reference sequence). Trimming took 5 bases from V and 4 from J; bases not matched to a gene: 9. This CDR3 reads CASSARELAGGYNEQFF. The CDR3 DNA reads as TGTGCCAGTAGTGCCAGGGAACTAGCGGGAGGTTACAATGAGCAGTTCTTC.

This chain connects TRBV11-3 to TRBJ2-5; D may be TRBD1 (6 bases). Trimming stripped 1 base from V and 1 base from J, with 13 bases between. Germline V gene data show CDR1 as SGHNT and CDR2 as YENEEA. The CDR3 is 16 amino acids. The CDR3 is CASSLGYRETQETQYF. In nucleotides, the CDR3 is TGTGCCAGCAGCTTAGGATACAGGGAGACCCAAGAGACCCAGTACTTC. The whole variable domain, remainder taken from reference TRBV11-3 and TRBJ2-5, is EAGVVQSPRYKIIEKKQPVAFWCNPISGHNTLYWYLQNLGQGPELLIRYENEEAVDDSQLPKDRFSAERLKGVDSTLKIQPAELGDSAVYLCASSLGYRETQETQYFGPGTRLLVL.

The rearrangement links TRBV7-9 to TRBJ1-4; TRBD1 matches 10 bases. V lost 2 bases to trimming and J lost 4 bases; unmatched junction nucleotides: 7. CDR1 SEHNR and CDR2 FQNEAQ come from the germline V gene (reference sequence). The CDR3 covers 17 residues. The CDR3 is CASSLTGQGPVNEKLFF. DNA of the CDR3: TGTGCCAGCAGCTTAACGGGACAGGGGCCGGTTAATGAAAAACTGTTTTTT.

The chain uses TRBV10-3 and TRBJ1-5, with 9 bases fitting TRBD1. The J segment lost 6 bases and the V segment lost 3 bases, leaving 9 bases of the junction unmatched. The germline gives CDR1 ENHRY, CDR2 SYGVKD. There are 16 residues in the CDR3. The CDR3 loop reads CAISDRGQGRAQPQHF. In nucleotides, the CDR3 is TGTGCCATCAGTGACAGGGGACAGGGTAGGGCTCAGCCCCAGCATTTT.

V gene TRBV30 combines with J gene TRBJ1-4; a weak D match, TRBD1 (6 bases). There are 11 residues in the CDR3. Germline V lookup: CDR1 GTSNPN, CDR2 SVGIG (reference sequence). Trimming removed 2 bases from V and 11 bases from J, with 9 bases in between. CDR3 sequence (DNA): TGTGCCTGGAGTACAGGGCGGAAACTGTTTTTT. Translated: CAWSTGRKLFF.

V gene TRBV27 combines with J gene TRBJ2-1, with D maybe TRBD2 (6 bases). CDR3 length: 18 residues. Germline V gene data show CDR1 as MNHEY and CDR2 as SMNVEV (reference sequence). V was shortened by 8 bases and J by 0 bases, with 23 bases between the two germline ends. CDR3 amino acids: CASARDSNSPSSYNEQFF. The CDR3 DNA follows: TGTGCCAGCGCCCGGGACTCCAATTCTCCGAGCTCCTACAATGAGCAGTTCTTC.

The chain links TRBV10-2 to TRBJ2-5, with 7 bases aligning to TRBD1. Trimming removed 3 bases from V and 2 bases from J; junction bases left unmatched: 6. Germline lookup yields CDR1 WSHSY and CDR2 SAAADI. This CDR3 spans 15 amino acids. The CDR3 protein is CASSDPGQHQETQYF. The CDR3 DNA sequence: TGCGCCAGCAGTGACCCGGGACAGCATCAAGAGACCCAGTACTTC.

This chain uses TRBV5-4 with TRBJ2-3; D is ambiguous. The ends were cut back, 3 bases at V and 3 bases at J, with 14 bases in the middle. There are 15 residues in the CDR3. Germline V gene lookup returns CDR1 SGHNT and CDR2 YYREEE (reference sequence). DNA of the CDR3: TGTGCCAGCAGCTCCGTTTCTGGGCTAACAGATACGCAGTATTTT. This gives the protein CASSSVSGLTDTQYF.

The V and J genes are TRBV4-1 and TRBJ1-1, with D unresolved. The CDR3 has 16 residues. V lost 1 base and J 3 bases, leaving 15 bases between the germline ends. The germline V gene has CDR1 MGHRA and CDR2 YSYEKL. The CDR3 sequence: CASSQASGREDTEAFF. The CDR3, as DNA: TGCGCCAGCAGCCAAGCTAGTGGGCGGGAGGACACTGAAGCTTTCTTT.

The chain has TRBV14 and TRBJ2-7, with a possible D match to TRBD2 (5 bases). Trimming pared 4 bases from V and 6 bases from J, leaving 13 bases between. Germline loops: CDR1 SGHDN, CDR2 FVKESK. The CDR3 is 13 residues long. DNA for the CDR3: TGTGCCAGCAGCCTTAATGGACTGGCCGAGCAGTACTTC. This codes for CASSLNGLAEQYF.

V gene TRBV29-1 combines with J gene TRBJ2-2; D assignment may be TRBD1 or TRBD2 (5 bases each). V dropped 6 bases and J dropped 7 bases, with 24 bases sitting between them. The CDR3 is 16 amino acids. The V gene's germline CDR1 is SQVTM and CDR2 ANQGSEA. The CDR3, as DNA: TGCAGCGTCCGGACACGGTTATCGGGGTCCGGCGGGGAGCTGTTTTTT. Encoded protein: CSVRTRLSGSGGELFF.

The rearrangement links TRBV7-9 to TRBJ2-7; perhaps TRBD2 as D (6 bases). CDR1 is SEHNR, CDR2 FQNEAQ, per germline (reference sequence). V gave up 3 bases and J gave up 2 bases, with 8 bases separating them. The CDR3 runs 13 residues. The CDR3 DNA reads TGTGCCAGCAGCTTTAGCGGAACCTACGAGCAGTACTTC. Translating it yields CASSFSGTYEQYF.

The chain employs TRBV5-4 and TRBJ2-1; D could derive from TRBD1 or TRBD2 (5 bases each). V lost 4 bases and J lost 5, with 10 bases in between. The germline V gene has CDR1 SGHNT and CDR2 YYREEE (reference sequence). The CDR3 has 13 amino acids. The CDR3 nucleotides read TGTGCCAGCAGCCCCGGGACGGACAATGAGCAGTTCTTC. It codes for CASSPGTDNEQFF.

This chain uses TRBV5-1 with TRBJ1-1; perhaps TRBD1 as D (5 bases). CDR3 length: 14 amino acids. Trimming removed 2 bases from V and 10 bases from J, with 18 bases in between. The germline V gene has CDR1 SGHRS and CDR2 YFSETQ. The CDR3 DNA is TGCGCCAGCAGCTTTAGGCCCGATCAGGGTAGAGCTTTCTTT. Amino acid sequence: CASSFRPDQGRAFF.

The V gene is TRBV7-2, the J gene TRBJ2-7; 8 nucleotides line up with TRBD2. Germline V gene lookup returns CDR1 SGHTA and CDR2 FQGNSA. The CDR3 covers 15 residues. The J segment lost 0 bases and the V segment lost 5 bases, leaving 6 bases of the junction unmatched. The DNA of the CDR3 is TGTGCCAGCAGCCCAGAGCGGGGGTACTCCTACGAGCAGTACTTC. Protein: CASSPERGYSYEQYF.

This clone has just one count. The CDR3 DNA reads as TGTGCCAGCAGCCAAAGTCAGGGAGCTGGAAACACCATATATTTT. Translating gives CASSQSQGAGNTIYF. V is TRBV11-2 and J is TRBJ1-3; maybe TRBD1 (5 bases). The CDR3 spans 15 residues. Trimming took 5 bases from V and 2 from J, leaving 13 bases between them. The germline V gene has CDR1 SGHAT and CDR2 FQNNGV.

V is TRBV10-3 and J is TRBJ2-3; either TRBD1 or TRBD2 may supply D (5 bases each). The CDR3 has 16 amino acids. The V gene lost 3 bases and the J gene lost 0 bases, with 13 bases spanning the gap. Germline assignment: CDR1 ENHRY and CDR2 SYGVKD. CDR3 residues: CAISDRGPSSTDTQYF. The CDR3 bases are TGTGCCATCAGTGATCGGGGACCCTCTAGCACAGATACGCAGTATTTT.